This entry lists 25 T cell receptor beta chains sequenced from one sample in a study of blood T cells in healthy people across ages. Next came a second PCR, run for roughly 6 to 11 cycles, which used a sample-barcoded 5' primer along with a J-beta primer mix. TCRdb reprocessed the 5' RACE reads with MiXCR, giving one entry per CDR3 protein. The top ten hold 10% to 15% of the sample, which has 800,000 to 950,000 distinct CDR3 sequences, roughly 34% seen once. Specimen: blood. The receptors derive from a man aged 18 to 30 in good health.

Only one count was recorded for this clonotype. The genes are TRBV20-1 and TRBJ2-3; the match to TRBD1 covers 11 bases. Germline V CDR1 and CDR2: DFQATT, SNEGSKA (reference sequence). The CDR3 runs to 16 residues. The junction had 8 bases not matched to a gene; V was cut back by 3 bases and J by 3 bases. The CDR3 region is CSARAGQGAITDTQYF. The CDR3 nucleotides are TGCAGTGCTAGGGCCGGACAGGGGGCGATTACAGATACGCAGTATTTT.

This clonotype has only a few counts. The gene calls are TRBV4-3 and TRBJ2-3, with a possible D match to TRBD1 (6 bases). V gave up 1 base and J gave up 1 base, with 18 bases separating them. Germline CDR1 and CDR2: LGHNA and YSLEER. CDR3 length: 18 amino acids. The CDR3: CASSQVGGYYLRTDTQYF. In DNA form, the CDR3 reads TGCGCCAGCAGCCAAGTTGGGGGCTACTATCTTCGCACAGATACGCAGTATTTT.

CDR3 nucleotide sequence: TGTGCCAGCAGTCAAGGACTAGTAGCCTACGAGCAGTACTTC. This codes for CASSQGLVAYEQYF. The gene calls are TRBV7-2 and TRBJ2-7, with 7 nucleotides matching TRBD2. CDR1 is SGHTA, CDR2 FQGNSA, per germline. With V trimmed by 6 bases and J by 2 bases, 7 bases remained unmatched. The CDR3 is 14 amino acids.

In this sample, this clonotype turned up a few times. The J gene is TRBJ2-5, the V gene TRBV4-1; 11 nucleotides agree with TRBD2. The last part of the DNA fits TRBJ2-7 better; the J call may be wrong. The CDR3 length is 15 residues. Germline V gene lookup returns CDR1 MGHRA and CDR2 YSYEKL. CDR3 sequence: CASSHTSGSAYEQYF. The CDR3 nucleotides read TGCGCCAGCAGCCACACTAGCGGGAGTGCTTACGAGCAGTACTTC.

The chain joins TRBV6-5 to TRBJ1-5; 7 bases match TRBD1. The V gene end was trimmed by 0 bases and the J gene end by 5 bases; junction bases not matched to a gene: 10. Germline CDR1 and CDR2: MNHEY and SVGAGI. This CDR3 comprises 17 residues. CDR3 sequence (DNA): TGTGCCAGCAGTTACTCGAGACAGGGTCGAGAGGATCAGCCCCAGCATTTT. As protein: CASSYSRQGREDQPQHF.

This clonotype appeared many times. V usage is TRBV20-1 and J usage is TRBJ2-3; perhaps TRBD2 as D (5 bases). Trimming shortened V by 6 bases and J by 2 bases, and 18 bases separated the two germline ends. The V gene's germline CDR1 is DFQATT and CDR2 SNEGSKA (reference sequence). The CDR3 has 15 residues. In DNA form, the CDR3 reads TGCAGTGCCTCAGGACTCCATCAATTCACAGATACGCAGTATTTT. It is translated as CSASGLHQFTDTQYF.

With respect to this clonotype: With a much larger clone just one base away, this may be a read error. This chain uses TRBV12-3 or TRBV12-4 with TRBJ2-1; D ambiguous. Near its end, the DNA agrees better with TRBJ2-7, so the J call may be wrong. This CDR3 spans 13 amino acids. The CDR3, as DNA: TGTGCCAGCACTCTCAGCTCCTACAATGAGCAGTACTTC. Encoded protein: CASTLSSYNEQYF.

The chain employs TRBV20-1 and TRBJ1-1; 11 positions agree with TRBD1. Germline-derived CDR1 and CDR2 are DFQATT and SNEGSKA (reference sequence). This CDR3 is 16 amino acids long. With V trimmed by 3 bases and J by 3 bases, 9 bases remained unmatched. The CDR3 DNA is TGCAGTGCTAGCTTGATGGAGGGACAGGGGGACACTGAAGCTTTCTTT. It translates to CSASLMEGQGDTEAFF.

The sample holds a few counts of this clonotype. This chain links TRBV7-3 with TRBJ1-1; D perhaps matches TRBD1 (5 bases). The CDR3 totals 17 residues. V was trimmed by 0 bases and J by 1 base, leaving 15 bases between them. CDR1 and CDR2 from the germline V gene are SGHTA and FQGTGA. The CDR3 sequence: CASSLTGVRQPNTEAFF. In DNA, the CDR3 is TGTGCCAGCAGCTTAACAGGGGTACGGCAGCCGAACACTGAAGCTTTCTTT.

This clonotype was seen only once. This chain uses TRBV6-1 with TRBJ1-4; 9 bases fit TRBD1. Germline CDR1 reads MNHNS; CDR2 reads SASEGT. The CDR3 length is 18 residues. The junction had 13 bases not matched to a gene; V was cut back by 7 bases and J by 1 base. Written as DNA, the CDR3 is TGTGCCAGCACCGAGGTTGGGACAGGGACTTTAACTAATGAAAAACTGTTTTTT. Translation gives CASTEVGTGTLTNEKLFF.

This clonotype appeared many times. The DNA for the CDR3 is TGCGCCAGCAGCTTGACCCGCTATGTCAATGAGCAGTACTTC. Protein: CASSLTRYVNEQYF. The chain is built from TRBV5-1 and TRBJ2-5; D is undetermined. The germline V gene has CDR1 SGHRS and CDR2 YFSETQ. Trimming shortened V by 1 base and J by 11 bases, and 18 bases separated the two germline ends. This CDR3 has 14 amino acids.

CDR3 DNA sequence: TGTGCCAGCAGCCTAAAACGGACAGGCGACTTCTATGGCTACACCTTC. Amino acid sequence: CASSLKRTGDFYGYTF. V and J are TRBV6-4 and TRBJ1-2, with 7 bases fitting TRBD1. CDR1 is MRHNA, CDR2 SNTAGT, per germline. The CDR3 runs to 16 residues. V gave up 6 bases and J gave up 4 bases; unmatched junction bases: 14.

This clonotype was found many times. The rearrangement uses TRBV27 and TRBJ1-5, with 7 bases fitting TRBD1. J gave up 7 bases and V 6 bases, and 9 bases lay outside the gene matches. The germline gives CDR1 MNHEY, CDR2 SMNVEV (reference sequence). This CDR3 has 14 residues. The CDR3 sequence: CASSSTGFGQPQHF. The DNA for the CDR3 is TGTGCCAGCAGCTCGACAGGGTTCGGGCAGCCCCAGCATTTT.

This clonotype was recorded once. CDR3 sequence: CASSATLTGRDTQYF. The DNA for the CDR3 is TGTGCCAGCAGCGCAACCCTGACAGGGCGAGATACGCAGTATTTT. The chain is built from TRBV25-1 and TRBJ2-3; TRBD1 matches 7 bases. The CDR3 extends over 15 amino acids. With 6 bases clipped from V and 5 bases from J, the junction kept 11 bases outside the gene matches. The germline V gene has CDR1 MGHDK and CDR2 SYGVNS.

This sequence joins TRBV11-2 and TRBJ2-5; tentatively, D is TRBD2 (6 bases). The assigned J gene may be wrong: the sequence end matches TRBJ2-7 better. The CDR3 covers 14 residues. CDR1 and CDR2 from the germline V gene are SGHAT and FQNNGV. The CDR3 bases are TGTGCCAGCAGCTTATGGACTAACACTTACGAGCAGTACTTC. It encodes CASSLWTNTYEQYF.

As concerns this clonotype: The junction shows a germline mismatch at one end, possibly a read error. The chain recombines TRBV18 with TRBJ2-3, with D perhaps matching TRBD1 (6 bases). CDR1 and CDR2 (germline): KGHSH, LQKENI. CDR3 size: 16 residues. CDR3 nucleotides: TGTGCCAGCTCACCGAGGGACACCGGCAGCAAAGATACGCAGTATTTT. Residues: CASSPRDTGSKDTQYF.

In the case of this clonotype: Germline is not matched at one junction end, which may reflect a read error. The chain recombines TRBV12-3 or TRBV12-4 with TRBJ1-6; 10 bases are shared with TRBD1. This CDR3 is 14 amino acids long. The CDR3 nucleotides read TGTGCCAGCACCCCGGGGACAGGGGTTTCACCCCCCCACTTT. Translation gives CASTPGTGVSPPHF.

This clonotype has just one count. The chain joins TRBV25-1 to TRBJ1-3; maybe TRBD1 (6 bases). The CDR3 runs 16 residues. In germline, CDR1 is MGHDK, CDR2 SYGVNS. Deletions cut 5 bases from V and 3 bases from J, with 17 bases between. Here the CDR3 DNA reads TGTGCCAGCAGTTCAATAGAAGGGGGAGATGGAAACACCATATATTTT. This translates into CASSSIEGGDGNTIYF.

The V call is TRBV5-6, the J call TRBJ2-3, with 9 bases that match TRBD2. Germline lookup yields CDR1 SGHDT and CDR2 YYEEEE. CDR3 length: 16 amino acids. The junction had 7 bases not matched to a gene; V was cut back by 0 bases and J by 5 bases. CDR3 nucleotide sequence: TGTGCCAGCAGCTTGGGCGGCGGGGGGGCCGTAGATACGCAGTATTTT. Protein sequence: CASSLGGGGAVDTQYF.

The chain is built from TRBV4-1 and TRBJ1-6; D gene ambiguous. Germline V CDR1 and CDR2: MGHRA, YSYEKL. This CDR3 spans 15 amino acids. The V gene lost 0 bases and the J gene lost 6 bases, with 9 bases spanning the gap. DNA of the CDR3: TGCGCCAGCAGCCAAGACTGGACTACTAATTCACCCCTCCACTTT. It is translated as CASSQDWTTNSPLHF.

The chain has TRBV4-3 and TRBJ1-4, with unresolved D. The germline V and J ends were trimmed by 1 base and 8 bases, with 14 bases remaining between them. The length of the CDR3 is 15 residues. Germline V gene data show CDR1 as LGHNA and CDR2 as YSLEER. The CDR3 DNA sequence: TGCGCCAGCAGCCAAGCCGGGATTCTGGGGGAAAAACTGTTTTTT. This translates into CASSQAGILGEKLFF.

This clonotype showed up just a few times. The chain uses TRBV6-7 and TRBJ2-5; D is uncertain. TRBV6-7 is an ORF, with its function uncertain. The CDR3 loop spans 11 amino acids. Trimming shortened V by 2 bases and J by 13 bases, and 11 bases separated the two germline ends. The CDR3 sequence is CASSYKTSPYF. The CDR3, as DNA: TGTGCCAGCAGTTACAAAACCTCGCCGTACTTC.

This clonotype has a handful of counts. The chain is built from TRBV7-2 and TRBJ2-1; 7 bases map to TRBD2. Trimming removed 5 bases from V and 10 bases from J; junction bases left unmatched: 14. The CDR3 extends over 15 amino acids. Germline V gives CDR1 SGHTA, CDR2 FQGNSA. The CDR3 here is CASSHQAGIAYEQFF. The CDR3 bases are TGTGCCAGCAGCCACCAAGCGGGGATCGCCTACGAGCAGTTCTTC.

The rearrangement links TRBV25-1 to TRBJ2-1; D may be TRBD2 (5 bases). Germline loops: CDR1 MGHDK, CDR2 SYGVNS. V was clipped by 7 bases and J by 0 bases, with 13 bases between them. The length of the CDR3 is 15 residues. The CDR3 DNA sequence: TGTGCCAGCAAGGACTTCATAAGCTCCTACAATGAGCAGTTCTTC. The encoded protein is CASKDFISSYNEQFF. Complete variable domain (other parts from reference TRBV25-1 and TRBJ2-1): EADIYQTPRYLVIGTGKKITLECSQTMGHDKMYWYQQDPGMELHLIHYSYGVNSTEKGDLSSESTVSRIRTEHFPLTLESARPSHTSQYLCASKDFISSYNEQFFGPGTRLTVL.

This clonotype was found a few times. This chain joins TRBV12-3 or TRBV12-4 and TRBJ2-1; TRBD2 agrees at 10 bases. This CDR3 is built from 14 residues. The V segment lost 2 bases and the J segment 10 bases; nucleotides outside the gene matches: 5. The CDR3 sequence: CASSLSSSGGEQFF. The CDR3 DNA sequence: TGTGCCAGCAGTTTATCTTCTAGCGGGGGAGAGCAGTTCTTC.